Listed below are T cell receptor beta chains from one sample, sequenced in a study of vaccination and CD4 T cells after COVID-19. These receptors' targets are unknown. Each CDR3 protein gets one entry after TCRdb re-called the PCR reads with MiXCR. The sample has some 7,000 distinct CDR3 sequences; 35% to 50% are singletons. The source material was CD4+ T cells from blood, cultured in vitro. These receptors originate from a human donor in good health. CDR3s include the opening cysteine and the closing phenylalanine or tryptophan. A D gene is named only where the DNA matches it firmly. A clone size is listed for some rows: how often the clone was seen (once, few, many), or a class if it is expanded.

d_gene: NA; abundance: NA; j_gene: TRBJ1-1; v_gene: TRBV6-1; CDR3aa: CASSLLIPAGTEAFF; CDR3nt: TGTGCCAGCAGCCTTCTGATCCCGGCGGGGACTGAAGCTTTCTTT
d_gene: NA; abundance: NA; j_gene: TRBJ2-5; v_gene: TRBV29-1; CDR3aa: CSVETRGETQYF; CDR3nt: TGCAGCGTTGAAACCCGGGGTGAGACCCAGTACTTC
d_gene: NA; abundance: NA; j_gene: TRBJ1-5; v_gene: TRBV5-6; CDR3aa: CASSLRWDQPQHF; CDR3nt: TGTGCCAGCAGCTTGAGGTGGGATCAGCCCCAGCATTTT
d_gene: NA; abundance: NA; j_gene: TRBJ1-5; v_gene: TRBV6-5; CDR3aa: CASSYGPRGDQPQHF; CDR3nt: TGTGCCAGCAGTTACGGGCCCCGGGGGGATCAGCCCCAGCATTTT
d_gene: NA; abundance: NA; j_gene: TRBJ1-5; v_gene: TRBV7-2; CDR3aa: CASSDGYQPQHF; CDR3nt: TGTGCCAGCAGCGACGGTTATCAGCCCCAGCATTTT
d_gene: TRBD2; abundance: NA; j_gene: TRBJ2-3; v_gene: TRBV6-4; CDR3aa: CASSELAGERDTQYF; CDR3nt: TGTGCCAGCAGTGAACTAGCGGGGGAGCGAGATACGCAGTATTTT
d_gene: TRBD1; abundance: few; j_gene: TRBJ2-7; v_gene: TRBV27; CDR3aa: CASSFSRTGAYEQYF; CDR3nt: TGTGCCAGCAGTTTTTCGAGGACAGGTGCCTACGAGCAGTACTTC
d_gene: TRBD1; abundance: NA; j_gene: TRBJ2-7; v_gene: TRBV7-2; CDR3aa: CASSLAGTDTTYEQYF; CDR3nt: TGTGCCAGCAGCTTAGCCGGGACAGACACAACCTACGAGCAGTACTTC
d_gene: TRBD2; abundance: NA; j_gene: TRBJ2-2; v_gene: TRBV7-3; CDR3aa: CASSLRASGGNTGELFF; CDR3nt: TGTGCCAGCAGCTTAAGGGCTAGCGGCGGAAACACCGGGGAGCTGTTTTTT
d_gene: NA; abundance: NA; j_gene: TRBJ1-2; v_gene: TRBV5-1; CDR3aa: CASGLEVMGNGYTF; CDR3nt: TGCGCCAGCGGCTTGGAAGTGATGGGCAATGGCTACACCTTC
d_gene: NA; abundance: NA; j_gene: TRBJ2-7; v_gene: TRBV6-1; CDR3aa: CASSPGSYEQYF; CDR3nt: TGTGCCAGCAGCCCCGGCTCCTACGAGCAGTACTTC
d_gene: TRBD1; abundance: once; j_gene: TRBJ1-1; v_gene: TRBV27; CDR3aa: CASSLQGAAEAFF; CDR3nt: TGTGCCAGCAGTCTACAGGGGGCCGCTGAAGCTTTCTTT
d_gene: NA; abundance: NA; j_gene: TRBJ1-6; v_gene: TRBV7-9; CDR3aa: CASSPNVGYNSPLHF; CDR3nt: TGTGCCAGCAGCCCTAATGTGGGTTATAATTCACCCCTCCACTTT
d_gene: NA; abundance: few; j_gene: TRBJ1-1; v_gene: TRBV6-4; CDR3aa: CASSDRDFKRGAFF; CDR3nt: TGTGCCAGCAGTGACCGGGACTTCAAAAGGGGGGCTTTCTTT
d_gene: NA; abundance: NA; j_gene: TRBJ2-1; v_gene: TRBV7-2; CDR3aa: CASSLVGVGVNSYNEQFF; CDR3nt: TGTGCCAGCAGCTTAGTGGGGGTTGGGGTAAATTCCTACAATGAGCAGTTCTTC
d_gene: TRBD2; abundance: NA; j_gene: TRBJ2-3; v_gene: TRBV20-1; CDR3aa: CSGTSGPGGDTQYF; CDR3nt: TGCAGTGGGACTAGCGGCCCCGGTGGGGATACGCAGTATTTT
d_gene: NA; abundance: medium-sized; j_gene: TRBJ1-2; v_gene: TRBV27; CDR3aa: CASSLGGMAYGYTF; CDR3nt: TGTGCCAGCAGTTTGGGGGGAATGGCCTATGGCTACACCTTC